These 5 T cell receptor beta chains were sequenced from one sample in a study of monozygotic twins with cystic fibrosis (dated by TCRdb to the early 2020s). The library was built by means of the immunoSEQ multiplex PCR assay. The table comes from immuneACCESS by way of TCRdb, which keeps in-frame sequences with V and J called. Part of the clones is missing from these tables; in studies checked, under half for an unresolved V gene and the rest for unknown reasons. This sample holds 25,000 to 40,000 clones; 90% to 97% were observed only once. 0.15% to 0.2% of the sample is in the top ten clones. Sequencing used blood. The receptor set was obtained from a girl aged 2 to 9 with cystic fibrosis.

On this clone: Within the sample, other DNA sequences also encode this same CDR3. CDR3 sequence: CAWSSSGNTIYF. The CDR3 region has the DNA TGTGCCTGGAGCTCCTCTGGAAACACCATATATTTT. The chain uses TRBV30 and TRBJ1-3; no definite D call. Germline-derived CDR1 and CDR2 are GTSNPN and SVGIG (reference sequence). This CDR3 has 12 amino acids. V gave up 3 bases and J gave up 0 bases, with 3 bases separating them. The full variable domain, with the rest looked up from reference TRBV30 and TRBJ1-3, is SQTIHQWPATLVQPVGSPLSLECTVEGTSNPNLYWYRQAAGRGLQLLFYSVGIGQISSEVPQNLSASRPQDRQFILSSKKLLLSDSGFYLCAWSSSGNTIYFGEGSWLTVV.

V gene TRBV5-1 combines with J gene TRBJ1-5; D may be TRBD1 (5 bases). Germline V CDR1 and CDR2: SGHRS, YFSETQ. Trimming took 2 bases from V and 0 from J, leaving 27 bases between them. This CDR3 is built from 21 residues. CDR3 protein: CASSLPPTDTTDLYSNQPQHF. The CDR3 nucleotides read TGCGCCAGCAGCTTACCCCCTACGGACACCACTGACCTCTATAGCAATCAGCCCCAGCATTTT.

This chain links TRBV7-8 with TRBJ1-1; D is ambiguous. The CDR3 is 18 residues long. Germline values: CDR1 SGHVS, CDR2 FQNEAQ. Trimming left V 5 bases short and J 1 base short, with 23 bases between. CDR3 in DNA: TGTGCCAGCAGCCCCTTGGCTCGCTCCGGCGGAAAGAACACTGAAGCTTTCTTT. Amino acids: CASSPLARSGGKNTEAFF.

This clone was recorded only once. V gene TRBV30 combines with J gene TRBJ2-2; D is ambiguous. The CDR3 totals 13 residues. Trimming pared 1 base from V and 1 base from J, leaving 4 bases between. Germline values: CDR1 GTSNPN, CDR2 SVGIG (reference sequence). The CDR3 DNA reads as TGTGCCTGGAGTGCCAGGAACACCGGGGAGCTGTTTTTT. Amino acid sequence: CAWSARNTGELFF.

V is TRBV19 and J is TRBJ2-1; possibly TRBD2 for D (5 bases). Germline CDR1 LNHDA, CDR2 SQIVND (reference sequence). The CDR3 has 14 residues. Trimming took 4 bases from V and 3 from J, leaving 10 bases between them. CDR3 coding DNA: TGTGCCAGTAGTAACCCTACTAGCTACAATGAGCAGTTCTTC. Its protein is CASSNPTSYNEQFF.